A single sample gave rise to the 13 T cell receptor beta chains below, sequenced in a study of long-term antiretroviral therapy in people with HIV. They ran version v3.0 of the immunoSEQ assay at survey level. Sequencing was performed with immunoSEQ multiplex PCR; in TCRdb, only in-frame clones are kept and a portion is missing. The sample has over 25,000 clones; around 89% are singletons. Source: unsorted PBMCs, taken 3.2 years before starting antiretroviral therapy. The receptors shown here come from a man aged 45-65 years with HIV.

The chain has TRBV29-1 and TRBJ2-3; D may be TRBD1 (6 bases). The CDR3 sequence is 13 residues long. The ends were cut back, 7 bases at V and 0 bases at J, with 11 bases in the middle. Germline lookup yields CDR1 SQVTM and CDR2 ANQGSEA. The CDR3 bases are TGCAGCGGCAGGGGCAGGAGCACAGATACGCAGTATTTT. Translated, it gives CSGRGRSTDTQYF.

This chain joins TRBV29-1 and TRBJ1-1; 9 bases map to TRBD1. The ends lost 7 bases at V and 4 bases at J; junction bases unmatched: 13. The CDR3 is 15 residues long. Germline CDR1 is SQVTM and CDR2 is ANQGSEA. CDR3 region: CSGGRDRVLGTEAFF. The DNA for the CDR3 is TGCAGCGGAGGGCGGGACAGGGTATTAGGCACTGAAGCTTTCTTT.

The V call is TRBV7-2, the J call TRBJ2-3; 9 bases line up with TRBD1. J gave up 4 bases and V 5 bases, and 1 base lay outside the gene matches. The CDR3 extends over 13 amino acids. CDR1 SGHTA and CDR2 FQGNSA come from the germline V gene. CDR3 DNA sequence: TGTGCCAGCAGCCGGGACAGGGCAGATACGCAGTATTTT. It encodes CASSRDRADTQYF.

This clone was detected only once. V usage is TRBV4-3 and J usage is TRBJ2-1; TRBD2 matches 12 bases. The CDR3 loop spans 15 amino acids. Trimming took 3 bases from V and 6 from J; bases not matched to a gene: 3. From germline, CDR1 is LGHNA and CDR2 YSLEER. The CDR3 nucleotides are TGCGCCAGCAGCCAGCGACTAGCGGGGGCCAATGAGCAGTTCTTC. Translation: CASSQRLAGANEQFF.

V is TRBV11-2 and J is TRBJ1-1; D perhaps matches TRBD1 (5 bases). The CDR3 contains 12 residues. The germline CDR1 and CDR2 sequences are SGHAT and FQNNGV. Trimming left V 11 bases short and J 3 bases short, with 13 bases between. CDR3 sequence (DNA): TGTGCCTCCGACAGTTCGGACACTGAAGCTTTCTTT. It is translated as CASDSSDTEAFF.

The chain recombines TRBV7-8 with TRBJ1-2; maybe TRBD1 (5 bases). The CDR3 is made up of 11 amino acids. V was trimmed by 4 bases and J by 7 bases, leaving 7 bases between them. Germline lookup yields CDR1 SGHVS and CDR2 FQNEAQ. The CDR3 region is CASSSGFGYTF. The CDR3 region has the DNA TGTGCCAGCAGCTCAGGGTTTGGCTACACCTTC.

V and J are TRBV18 and TRBJ2-3, with D perhaps matching TRBD1 or TRBD2 (6 bases each). The CDR3 is made up of 14 amino acids. Germline-derived CDR1 and CDR2 are KGHSH and LQKENI. V was shortened by 0 bases and J by 5 bases, with 9 bases between the two germline ends. Here the CDR3 DNA reads TGTGCCAGCTCACCACCGGGGGGCGTAGATACGCAGTATTTT. Translated, it gives CASSPPGGVDTQYF.

This clone was recorded only once. The rearrangement uses TRBV9 and TRBJ2-1; tentative D call: TRBD2 (6 bases). CDR3 size: 13 residues. V was cut by 10 bases and J by 7 bases, with 18 bases left in between. Germline CDR1 and CDR2: SGDLS and YYNGEE. CDR3 sequence: CASQAGKENEQFF. The CDR3 DNA reads as TGTGCCTCTCAGGCGGGGAAGGAGAATGAGCAGTTCTTC. The variable domain in full, with the rest retrieved from reference TRBV9 and TRBJ2-1, is DSGVTQTPKHLITATGQRVTLRCSPRSGDLSVYWYQQSLDQGLQFLIQYYNGEERAKGNILERFSAQQFPDLHSELNLSSLELGDSALYFCASQAGKENEQFFGPGTRLTVL.

The chain couples TRBV5-5 to TRBJ2-5; a possible D gene is TRBD1 (6 bases). Germline V CDR1 and CDR2: SGHKS, YYEKEE (reference sequence). V lost 7 bases, J lost 2 bases, and 15 bases lay in between. The CDR3 loop spans 14 amino acids. The CDR3 reads CASRTASNQETQYF. CDR3 nucleotides: TGTGCCAGCCGGACAGCGAGCAATCAAGAGACCCAGTACTTC.

V is TRBV7-3 and J is TRBJ2-2, with 10 bases lining up with TRBD2. The CDR3 runs 16 residues. Germline V gives CDR1 SGHTA, CDR2 FQGTGA. V trimming: 3 bases; J trimming: 7 bases; junction bases outside the gene matches: 8. The CDR3 sequence: CASSFLSGGHSGELFF. CDR3 in DNA: TGTGCCAGCAGCTTTCTTAGCGGGGGGCACAGCGGGGAGCTGTTTTTT. Combining the CDR3 with reference TRBV7-3 and TRBJ2-2 gives the whole variable domain GAGVSQTPSNKVTEKGKYVELRCDPISGHTALYWYRQSLGQGPEFLIYFQGTGAADDSGLPNDRFFAVRPEGSVSTLKIQRTERGDSAVYLCASSFLSGGHSGELFFGEGSRLTVL.

Only one count was recorded for this clone. The genes are TRBV30 and TRBJ2-1, with D perhaps matching TRBD2 (6 bases). CDR3 size: 16 residues. CDR1 is GTSNPN, CDR2 SVGIG, per germline (reference sequence). Trimming pared 4 bases from V and 7 bases from J, leaving 23 bases between. The CDR3 region is CAWILGAGRLGNEQFF. The CDR3 DNA is TGTGCCTGGATATTAGGGGCAGGGAGGTTGGGTAATGAGCAGTTCTTC.

The chain couples TRBV12-2 to TRBJ2-7; the D segment call TRBD2 is taken from the table without a DNA check. TRBV12-2 is an annotated pseudogene. There are 15 residues in the CDR3. CDR3 in amino acids: CASRVIRGGLNEQYF. The CDR3 DNA reads TGTGCAAGTCGGGTCATTCGGGGAGGGCTCAACGAGCAGTACTTC.

This rearrangement joins TRBV4-2 to TRBJ1-1; unclear D gene. The germline V gene has CDR1 LGHNA and CDR2 YNFKEQ. V gave up 0 bases and J gave up 7 bases, with 3 bases separating them. There are 11 residues in the CDR3. The CDR3 DNA sequence: TGTGCCAGCAGCCAAGAGGGTGAAGCTTTCTTT. Translated: CASSQEGEAFF.